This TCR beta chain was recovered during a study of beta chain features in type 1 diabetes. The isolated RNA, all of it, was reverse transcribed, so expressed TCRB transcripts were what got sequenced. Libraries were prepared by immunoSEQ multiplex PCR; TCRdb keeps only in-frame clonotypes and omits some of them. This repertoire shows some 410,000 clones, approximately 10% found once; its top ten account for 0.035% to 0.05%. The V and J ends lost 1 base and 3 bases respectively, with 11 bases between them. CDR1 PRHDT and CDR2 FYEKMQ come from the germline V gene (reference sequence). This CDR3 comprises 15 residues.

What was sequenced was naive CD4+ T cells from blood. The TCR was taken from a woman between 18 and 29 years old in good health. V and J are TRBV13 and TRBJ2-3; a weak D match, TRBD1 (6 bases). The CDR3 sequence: CASSLVQGLTDTQYF. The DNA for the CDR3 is TGTGCCAGCAGCTTAGTGCAGGGGTTAACAGATACGCAGTATTTT.